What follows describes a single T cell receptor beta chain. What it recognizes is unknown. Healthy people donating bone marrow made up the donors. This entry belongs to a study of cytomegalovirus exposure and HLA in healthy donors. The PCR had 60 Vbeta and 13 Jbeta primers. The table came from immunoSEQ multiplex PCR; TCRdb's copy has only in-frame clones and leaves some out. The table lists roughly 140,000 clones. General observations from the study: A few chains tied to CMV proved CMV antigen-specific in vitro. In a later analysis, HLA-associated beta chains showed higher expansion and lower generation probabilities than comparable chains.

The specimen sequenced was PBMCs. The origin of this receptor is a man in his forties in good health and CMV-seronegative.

The CDR3 loop is CASSSLTGNYGYTF. In DNA form, the CDR3 reads TGTGCCAGTAGTAGCCTGACAGGTAACTATGGCTACACCTTC. The chain recombines TRBV19 with TRBJ1-2, with D maybe TRBD1 (6 bases). CDR3 size: 14 residues. Per the germline V gene, CDR1 is LNHDA and CDR2 is SQIVND (reference sequence). The V end was cut by 4 bases, the J end by 1 base, with 10 bases between.